This T cell receptor (beta chain) came from a study of shared clonotypes between healthy human individuals. Study details: Donors, aged 18 to 49, were two women and three men. Findings of the study overall: Sharing of clonotypes among donors was expected to vary with sequencing depth. When compared with the clonotypes that were shared by all four sorted-subset donors, the non-shared clonotypes turned out to have lower generation probabilities.

Trimming stripped 5 bases from V and 1 base from J, with 8 bases between. The CDR3 runs 13 residues. The V gene's germline CDR1 is PRHDT and CDR2 FYEKMQ (reference sequence). The method was immunoSEQ multiplex PCR; TCRdb's version includes in-frame clones alone and lacks a portion of them. The sample records millions of clones, roughly 95% being singletons. CD45RO-negative, CCR7-positively selected cells formed the naive CD8 fraction, excluding terminally differentiated effector memory CD45RA+ cells. Points on this clone: What it binds is not known.

This sequence originates from a man between 18 and 35 years old in good health. This chain connects TRBV13 to TRBJ2-5; D ambiguous. The sample comprised naive CD8+ T cells sorted from blood. CDR3: CASSVGFQETQYF. CDR3 nucleotides: TGTGCCAGCAGCGTGGGGTTCCAAGAGACCCAGTACTTC. The whole variable domain, filled in from reference TRBV13 and TRBJ2-5, reads AAGVIQSPRHLIKEKRETATLKCYPIPRHDTVYWYQQGPGQDPQFLISFYEKMQSDKGSIPDRFSAQQFSDYHSELNMSSLELGDSALYFCASSVGFQETQYFGPGTRLLVL.